A selection of T cell receptor beta chains follows, all from one sample in a study of OX40 agonist ivuxolimab in advanced cancers. Libraries were prepared by immunoSEQ multiplex PCR; TCRdb keeps only in-frame clonotypes and omits some of them. The sample comprises about 70,000 clones, approximately 89% of which are singletons, and around 1.1% rests with the top ten. Sequenced here: CD4+ or CD8+ T cells sorted from blood, sampled in a trial of the OX40 agonist ivuxolimab. Receptors were obtained from an adult with an advanced solid tumor such as melanoma, head and neck, liver or kidney cancer. Each CDR3 is given with its conserved first and last residue. Fields, in order: V gene, J gene, D gene, clone size, CDR3 DNA, CDR3 protein. A D gene is named only where the DNA matches it firmly. Some rows mark clone size as missing; the rest say once, few, many or name a class of expanded clone.

TRBV25-1	TRBJ1-5	TRBD1	once	TGTGCCAGCAGCGGACAGGGAAATCAGCCCCAGCATTTT	CASSGQGNQPQHF
TRBV5-1	TRBJ2-5	TRBD2	NA	TGCGCCAGCAGCTTCCTCACGGGGGAGGGAGAGACCCAGTACTTC	CASSFLTGEGETQYF
TRBV19	TRBJ1-1	NA	NA	TGTGCCAGTAGTATGGGGGGGGCGGGCACTGAAGCTTTCTTT	CASSMGGAGTEAFF
TRBV6-1	TRBJ2-3	NA	NA	TGTGCCAGCAGTGAAGACAGCAGTTGGGGGGTTGATACGCAGTATTTT	CASSEDSSWGVDTQYF
TRBV7-2	TRBJ1-1	NA	NA	TGTGCCAGCAGCTTAGACGCCCTGGGCACTGAAGCTTTCTTT	CASSLDALGTEAFF
TRBV6-1	TRBJ2-2	TRBD1	NA	TGTGCCAGCCGTCCAGCCTCTCAGGGGGCCGGGGAGCTGTTTTTT	CASRPASQGAGELFF
TRBV10-3	TRBJ1-1	TRBD1	once	TGTGCCATCAGAGGACAGGGTGGGGGGATGAACACTGAAGCTTTCTTT	CAIRGQGGGMNTEAFF
TRBV7-9	TRBJ1-6	TRBD1	NA	TGTGCCAGCAGCGGGGACAGGGAGAATTCACCCCTCCACTTT	CASSGDRENSPLHF
TRBV6-1	TRBJ1-2	NA	NA	TGTGCCAGCAGTGAGGACCTAACTTTCTATGGCTACACCTTC	CASSEDLTFYGYTF
TRBV7-2	TRBJ1-5	NA	NA	TGTGCCAGCAGCTTAGGGCTGGGGCCCCAGCATTTT	CASSLGLGPQHF
TRBV7-9	TRBJ1-1	NA	NA	TGTGCCAGCAGTCAACAGGACCATGAAGCTTTCTTT	CASSQQDHEAFF
TRBV5-5	TRBJ1-5	TRBD1	once	TGTGCCAGCAGCTGGACAGGGGGCCCTGATAGCAATCAGCCCCAGCATTTT	CASSWTGGPDSNQPQHF
TRBV7-2	TRBJ2-5	NA	NA	TGTGCCAGCAGCTTAGGGTTTGGACGACAAGAGACCCAGTACTTC	CASSLGFGRQETQYF
TRBV4-1	TRBJ2-1	TRBD2	NA	TGCGCCAGCAGCCAAGCGACTAGCGGGGCGGGCAATGAGCAGTTCTTC	CASSQATSGAGNEQFF
TRBV10-2	TRBJ1-4	TRBD1	NA	TGCGCCAGCAGTCCCCAAGGGACAGTAAATGAAAAACTGTTTTTT	CASSPQGTVNEKLFF
TRBV6-4	TRBJ1-1	NA	NA	TGTGCCAGCAGTCCCCGAGGTAACACTGAAGCTTTCTTT	CASSPRGNTEAFF
TRBV5-6	TRBJ1-1	NA	NA	TGTGCCAGCAGCTTGGGGACGGAGAACACTGAAGCTTTCTTT	CASSLGTENTEAFF
TRBV5-4	TRBJ1-1	NA	NA	TGTGCCAGCAGTACCACGGGCCCGAGAAACACTGAAGCTTTCTTT	CASSTTGPRNTEAFF
TRBV18	TRBJ2-3	NA	NA	TGTGCCAGCTCACCTTTGCAGGGTACAGATACGCAGTATTTT	CASSPLQGTDTQYF
TRBV6-1	TRBJ1-2	TRBD1	NA	TGTGCCAGCAGTGGGATCGGGACAGGAATGTCCCATAACTATGGCTACACCTTC	CASSGIGTGMSHNYGYTF
TRBV2	TRBJ2-2	NA	NA	TGTGCCAGCAGTGCAGGACTGGAGAACACCGGGGAGCTGTTTTTT	CASSAGLENTGELFF
TRBV11-2	TRBJ1-1	NA	NA	TGTGCCAGCAGCTTAGAACCCACAGGAGGGAACACTGAAGCTTTCTTT	CASSLEPTGGNTEAFF
TRBV6-1	TRBJ2-3	NA	NA	TGTGCCAGCAGTGACGGGGGTATAGTGGCAGATACGCAGTATTTT	CASSDGGIVADTQYF
TRBV7-9	TRBJ2-3	NA	NA	TGTGCCAGCAGCTTCGACACAGATACGCAGTATTTT	CASSFDTDTQYF
TRBV11-2	TRBJ1-1	TRBD1	NA	TGTGCCAGCAGCTCCCTGACAGGGGGCACTGAAGCTTTCTTT	CASSSLTGGTEAFF
TRBV14	TRBJ2-5	TRBD2	few	TGTGCCAGCAGCCAAGGACTAGCGGGGGTAGAGACCCAGTACTTC	CASSQGLAGVETQYF
TRBV18	TRBJ2-3	TRBD2	NA	TGTGCCAGCTCACTTGCCGGGACTAGCTTGACTGATACGCAGTATTTT	CASSLAGTSLTDTQYF
TRBV6-5	TRBJ2-7	TRBD1	NA	TGTGCCAGCAGTTACGGTTCCGGGACAGGGGCCTCCGAGCAGTACTTC	CASSYGSGTGASEQYF
TRBV5-6	TRBJ1-2	NA	NA	TGTGCCAGCAGCATGGGGACAACGGTTTACGCCTACACCTTC	CASSMGTTVYAYTF
TRBV6-5	TRBJ1-2	NA	NA	TGTGCCAGCAGCGCGGGTTCCTATGGCTACACCTTC	CASSAGSYGYTF
TRBV7-9	TRBJ2-3	NA	NA	TGTGCCAGCAGCACCCATAGCACCGGGGGAGTTCGAGGGGATACGCAGTATTTT	CASSTHSTGGVRGDTQYF
TRBV7-9	TRBJ2-5	NA	once	TGTGCCAGCAGCTTAGCGATCGGGGCGAAAGAGACCCAGTACTTC	CASSLAIGAKETQYF
TRBV7-9	TRBJ2-1	NA	NA	TGTGCCAGCCCGGGGGAGGGGGGCCCGAAAAGCTCCTACAATGAGCAGTTCTTC	CASPGEGGPKSSYNEQFF